The T cell receptor beta chain described here comes from a study of response to subunit inactivated influenza vaccine. One entry per CDR3 protein results from TCRdb running MiXCR on the RT-PCR reads. In the table there are 450,000 to 550,000 distinct CDR3 sequences, about 25% of which are singletons. In the case of this clonotype: Antigen unknown.

Germline V gene lookup returns CDR1 DFQATT and CDR2 SNEGSKA (reference sequence). The CDR3 totals 14 residues. Study-wide findings and caveats: A suggestion made by the authors is that each seasonal influenza vaccination recruits few new T cells.

The sample consisted of CD4+ T cells sorted from PBMCs, taken about 5 days after vaccination. This chain links TRBV20-1 with TRBJ1-2; D is ambiguous. The receptor was isolated from a man in his forties or fifties who received an inactivated influenza vaccine. CDR3 in DNA: TGCAGGGTTGATTCGACCCGGGGAGTCTATGGCTACACCTTC. Translation: CRVDSTRGVYGYTF.